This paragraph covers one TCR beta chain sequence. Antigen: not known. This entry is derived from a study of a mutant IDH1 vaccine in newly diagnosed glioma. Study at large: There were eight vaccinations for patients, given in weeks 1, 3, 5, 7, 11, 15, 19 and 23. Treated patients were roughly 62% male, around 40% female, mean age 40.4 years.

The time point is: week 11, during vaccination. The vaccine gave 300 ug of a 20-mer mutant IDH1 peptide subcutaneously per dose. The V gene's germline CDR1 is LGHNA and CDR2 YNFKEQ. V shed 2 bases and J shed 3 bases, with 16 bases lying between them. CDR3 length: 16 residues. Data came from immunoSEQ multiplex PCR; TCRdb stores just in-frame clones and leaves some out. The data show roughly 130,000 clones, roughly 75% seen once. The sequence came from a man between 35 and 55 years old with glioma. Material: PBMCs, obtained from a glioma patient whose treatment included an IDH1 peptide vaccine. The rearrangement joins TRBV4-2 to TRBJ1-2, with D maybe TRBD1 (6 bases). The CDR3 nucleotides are TGTGCCAGCAGCCAACCTGGACAGAGCCGGTACTATGGCTACACCTTC. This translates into CASSQPGQSRYYGYTF.